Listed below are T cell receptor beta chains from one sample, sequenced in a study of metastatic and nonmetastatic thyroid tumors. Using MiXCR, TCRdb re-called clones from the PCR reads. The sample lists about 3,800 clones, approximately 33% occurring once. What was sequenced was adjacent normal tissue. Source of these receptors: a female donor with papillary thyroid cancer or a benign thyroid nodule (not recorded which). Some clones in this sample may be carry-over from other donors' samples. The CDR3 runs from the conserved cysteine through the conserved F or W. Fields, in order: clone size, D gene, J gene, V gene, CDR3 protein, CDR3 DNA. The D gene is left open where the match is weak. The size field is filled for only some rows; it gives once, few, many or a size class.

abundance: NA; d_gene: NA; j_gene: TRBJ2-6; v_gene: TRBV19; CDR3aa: CASSRYRVKIGANVLTF; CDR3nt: TGTGCCAGTAGTCGGTACAGGGTTAAAATTGGGGCCAACGTCCTGACTTTC
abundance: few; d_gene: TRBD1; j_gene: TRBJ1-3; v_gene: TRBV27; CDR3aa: CASSPRTGDTIYF; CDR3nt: TGTGCCAGCAGTCCCCGGACAGGAGACACCATATATTTT
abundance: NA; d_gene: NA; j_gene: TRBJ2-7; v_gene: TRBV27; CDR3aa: CASSLTTASYEQYF; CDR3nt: TGTGCCAGCAGTTTGACGACAGCCTCCTACGAGCAGTACTTC
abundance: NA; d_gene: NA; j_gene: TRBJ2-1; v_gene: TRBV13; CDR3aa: CASSLVRAYNEQFF; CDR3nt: TGTGCCAGCAGCTTAGTGCGGGCCTACAATGAGCAGTTCTTC
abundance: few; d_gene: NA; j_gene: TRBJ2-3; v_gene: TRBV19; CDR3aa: CASSGGTASTDTQYF; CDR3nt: TGTGCCAGTAGTGGGGGGACAGCTAGCACAGATACGCAGTATTTT
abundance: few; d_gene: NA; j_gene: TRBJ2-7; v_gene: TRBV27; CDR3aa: CASIQGGYEQYF; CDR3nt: TGTGCCAGCATTCAGGGCGGCTACGAGCAGTACTTC
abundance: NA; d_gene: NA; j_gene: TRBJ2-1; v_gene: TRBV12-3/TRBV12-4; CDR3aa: CASRDQGEQFF; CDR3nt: TGTGCCAGCAGGGACCAGGGAGAGCAGTTCTTC
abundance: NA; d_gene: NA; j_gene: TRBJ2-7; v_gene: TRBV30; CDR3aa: CAWSPRTELTGEQYF; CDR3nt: TGTGCCTGGAGCCCCCGGACAGAGTTGACGGGCGAGCAGTACTTC
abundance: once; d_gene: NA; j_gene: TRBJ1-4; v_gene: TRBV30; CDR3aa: CAWSVLREKLFF; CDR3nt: TGTGCCTGGAGTGTACTAAGGGAAAAACTGTTTTTT
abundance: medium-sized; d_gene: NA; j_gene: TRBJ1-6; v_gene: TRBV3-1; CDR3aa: CASRGYNSPLHF; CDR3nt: TGTGCCAGCAGGGGGTATAATTCACCCCTCCACTTT
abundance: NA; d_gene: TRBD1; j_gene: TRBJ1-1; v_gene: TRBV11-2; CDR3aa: CASSLYSAPGQGPEAFF; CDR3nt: TGTGCCAGCAGCCTTTACTCGGCGCCGGGACAGGGCCCTGAAGCTTTCTTT
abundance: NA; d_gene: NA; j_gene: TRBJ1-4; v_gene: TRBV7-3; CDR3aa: CAWRPEGRANEKLFF; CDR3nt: TGTGCCTGGAGACCCGAAGGGCGGGCTAATGAAAAACTGTTTTTT
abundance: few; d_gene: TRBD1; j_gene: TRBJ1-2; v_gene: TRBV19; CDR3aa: CASSGGQGFGGYTF; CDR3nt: TGTGCCAGTAGTGGCGGACAGGGCTTTGGGGGCTACACCTTC
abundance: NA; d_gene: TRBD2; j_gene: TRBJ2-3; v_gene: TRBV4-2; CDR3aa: CASSQDNLAGGPTDTQYF; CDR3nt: TGTGCCAGCAGCCAAGATAATCTAGCGGGAGGGCCGACAGATACGCAGTATTTT
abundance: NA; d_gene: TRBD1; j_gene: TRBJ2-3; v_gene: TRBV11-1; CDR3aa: CAILTGTGLADTQYF; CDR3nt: TGTGCCATCTTAACCGGGACAGGTCTCGCAGATACGCAGTATTTT
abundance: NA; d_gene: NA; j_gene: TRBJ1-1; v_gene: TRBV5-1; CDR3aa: CASSLGQGVNTEAFF; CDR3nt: TGCGCCAGCAGCTTGGGACAAGGAGTGAACACTGAAGCTTTCTTT
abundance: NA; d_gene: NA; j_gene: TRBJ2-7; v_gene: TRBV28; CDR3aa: CASTRDGHSYEQYF; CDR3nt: TGTGCCAGCACTCGGGACGGTCACTCCTACGAGCAGTACTTC
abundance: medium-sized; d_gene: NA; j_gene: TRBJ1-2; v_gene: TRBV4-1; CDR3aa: CASSQDSSYGYTF; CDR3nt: TGCGCCAGCAGCCAGGACAGCTCCTATGGCTACACCTTC
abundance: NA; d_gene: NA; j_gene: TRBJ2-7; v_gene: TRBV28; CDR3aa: CASSLDSVSYEQYF; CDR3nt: TGTGCCAGCAGTCTCGACAGTGTCTCCTACGAGCAGTACTTC
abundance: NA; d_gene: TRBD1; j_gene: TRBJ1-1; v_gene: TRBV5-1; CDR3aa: CASSRSTGGSTEAFF; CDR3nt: TGCGCCAGCAGCCGATCGACAGGGGGAAGCACTGAAGCTTTCTTT
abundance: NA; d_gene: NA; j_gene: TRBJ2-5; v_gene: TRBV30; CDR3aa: CAWSVTEVRETQYF; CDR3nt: TGTGCCTGGAGTGTAACTGAAGTACGAGAGACCCAGTACTTC
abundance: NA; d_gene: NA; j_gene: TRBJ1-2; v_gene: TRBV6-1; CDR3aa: CAITERRVNYRYTF; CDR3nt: TGTGCCATCACTGAAAGACGTGTTAACTATCGCTACACGTTC
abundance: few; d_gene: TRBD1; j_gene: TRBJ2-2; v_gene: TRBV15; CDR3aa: CATSIDRDGTGELFF; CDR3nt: TGTGCCACCAGCATTGACAGGGACGGCACCGGGGAGCTGTTTTTT
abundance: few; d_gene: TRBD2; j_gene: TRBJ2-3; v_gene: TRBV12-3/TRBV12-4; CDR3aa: CASSLGLASTDTQYF; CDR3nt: TGTGCCAGCAGTCTCGGACTAGCGTCTACAGATACGCAGTATTTT
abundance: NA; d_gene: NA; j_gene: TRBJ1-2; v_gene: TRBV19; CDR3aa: CASSTQLYGYTF; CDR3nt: TGTGCCAGTAGTACGCAGCTATATGGCTACACCTTC
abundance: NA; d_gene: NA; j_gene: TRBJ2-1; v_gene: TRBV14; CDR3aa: CASSQQRDLPNGQFF; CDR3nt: TGTGCCAGCAGCCAGCAACGGGACTTACCGAATGGGCAGTTCTTC
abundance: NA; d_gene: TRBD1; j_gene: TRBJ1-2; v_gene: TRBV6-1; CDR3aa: CASSGDSWNGYTF; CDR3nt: TGTGCCAGCAGTGGGGACAGTTGGAATGGCTACACCTTC
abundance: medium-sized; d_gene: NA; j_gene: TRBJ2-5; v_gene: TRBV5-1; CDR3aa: CASRSQGSWETQYF; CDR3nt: TGCGCCAGTAGGTCTCAGGGATCGTGGGAGACCCAGTACTTC
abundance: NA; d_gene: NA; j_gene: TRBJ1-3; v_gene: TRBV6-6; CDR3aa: CASSYIGGSGNTIYF; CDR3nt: TGTGCCAGCAGTTATATCGGGGGCTCTGGAAACACCATATATTTT
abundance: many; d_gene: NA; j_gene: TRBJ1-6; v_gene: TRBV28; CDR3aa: CASKQHSSYNSPLHF; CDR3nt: TGTGCCAGCAAACAACACAGCTCCTATAATTCACCCCTCCACTTT
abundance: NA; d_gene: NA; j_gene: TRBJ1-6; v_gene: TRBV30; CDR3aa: CAWSVVGGNSPLHF; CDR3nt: TGTGCCTGGAGTGTAGTAGGAGGGAATTCACCCCTCCACTTT
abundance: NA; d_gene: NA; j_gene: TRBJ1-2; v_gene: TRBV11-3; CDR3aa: CASSQEAGTYGYTF; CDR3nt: TGTGCCAGCAGCCAAGAGGCCGGGACCTATGGCTACACCTTC
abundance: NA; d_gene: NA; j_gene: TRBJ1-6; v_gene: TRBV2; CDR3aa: CASSMPGSYNSPLHF; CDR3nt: TGTGCCAGCAGCATGCCCGGCTCCTATAATTCACCCCTCCACTTT
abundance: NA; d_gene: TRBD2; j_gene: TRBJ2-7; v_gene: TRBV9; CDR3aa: CASSVGGGGAYEQYF; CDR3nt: TGTGCCAGCAGCGTAGGTGGCGGGGGGGCCTACGAGCAGTACTTC
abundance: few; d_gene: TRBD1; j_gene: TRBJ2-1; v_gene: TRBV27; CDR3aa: CASSLDRGSNEQFF; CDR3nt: TGTGCCAGCAGTCTGGACAGGGGCTCCAATGAGCAGTTCTTC
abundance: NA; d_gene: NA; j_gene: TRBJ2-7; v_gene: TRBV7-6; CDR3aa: CASSSDQPYEQYF; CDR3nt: TGTGCCAGCAGCTCAGACCAACCCTACGAGCAGTACTTC
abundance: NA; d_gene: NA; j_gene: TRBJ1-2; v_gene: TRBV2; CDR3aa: CASSEAGNYGYTF; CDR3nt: TGTGCCAGCAGTGAGGCGGGTAACTATGGCTACACCTTC
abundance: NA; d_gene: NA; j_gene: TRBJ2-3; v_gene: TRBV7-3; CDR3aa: CASSLTGGGGWRTDTQYF; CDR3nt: TGTGCCAGCAGCTTAACGGGGGGTGGCGGGTGGCGCACAGATACGCAGTATTTT
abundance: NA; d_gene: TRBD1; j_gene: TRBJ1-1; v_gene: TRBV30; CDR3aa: CAWRRQGPTEAFF; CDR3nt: TGTGCCTGGAGAAGACAGGGCCCCACTGAAGCTTTCTTT
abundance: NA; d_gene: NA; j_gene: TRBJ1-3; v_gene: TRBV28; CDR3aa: CASKERQTSGNTIYF; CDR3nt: TGTGCCAGCAAAGAGAGGCAAACCTCTGGAAACACCATATATTTT
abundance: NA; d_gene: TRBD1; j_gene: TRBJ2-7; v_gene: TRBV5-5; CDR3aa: CASSRGQGVLREQYF; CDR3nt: TGTGCCAGCAGCCGCGGACAGGGGGTTCTGCGGGAGCAGTACTTC
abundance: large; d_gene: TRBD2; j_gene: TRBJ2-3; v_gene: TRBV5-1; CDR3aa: CASKGRVPDTQYF; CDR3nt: TGCGCCAGCAAGGGGAGGGTGCCAGATACGCAGTATTTT
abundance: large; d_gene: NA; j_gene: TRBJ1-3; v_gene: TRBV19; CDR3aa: CASTTGTTGNTIYF; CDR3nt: TGTGCCAGTACGACCGGGACAACTGGAAACACCATATATTTT
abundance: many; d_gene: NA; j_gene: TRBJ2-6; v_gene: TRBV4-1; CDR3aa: CASSQDPSGANVLTF; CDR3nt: TGCGCCAGCAGCCAAGATCCCTCTGGGGCCAACGTCCTGACTTTC
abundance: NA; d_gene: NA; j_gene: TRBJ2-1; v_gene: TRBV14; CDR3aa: CASSPTRIYTYNEQFF; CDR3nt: TGTGCCAGCAGCCCAACCCGAATTTACACCTACAATGAGCAGTTCTTC
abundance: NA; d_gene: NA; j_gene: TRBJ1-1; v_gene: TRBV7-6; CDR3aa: CASSLEWDTEAFF; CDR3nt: TGTGCCAGCAGCTTAGAATGGGACACTGAAGCTTTCTTT
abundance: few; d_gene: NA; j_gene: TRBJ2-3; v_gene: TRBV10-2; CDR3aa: CATKVGGTDTQYF; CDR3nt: TGCGCCACTAAGGTCGGGGGCACAGATACGCAGTATTTT